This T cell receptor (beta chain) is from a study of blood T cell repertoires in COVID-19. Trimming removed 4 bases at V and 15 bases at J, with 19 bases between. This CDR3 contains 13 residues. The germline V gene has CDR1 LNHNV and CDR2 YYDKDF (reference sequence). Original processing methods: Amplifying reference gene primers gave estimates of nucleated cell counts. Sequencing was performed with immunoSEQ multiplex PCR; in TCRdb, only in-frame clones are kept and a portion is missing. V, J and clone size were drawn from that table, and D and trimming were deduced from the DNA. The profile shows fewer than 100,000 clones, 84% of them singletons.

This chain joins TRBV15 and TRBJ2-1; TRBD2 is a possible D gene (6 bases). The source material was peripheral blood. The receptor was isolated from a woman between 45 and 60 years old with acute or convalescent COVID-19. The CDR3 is CATSIREARETFF. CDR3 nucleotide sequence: TGTGCCACCAGCATCCGAGAGGCTCGGGAGACGTTCTTC.